The 10 T cell receptor beta chains given below trace back to one sample, sequenced in a study of Graves' ophthalmopathy and Graves' hyperthyroidism. Amplification of the TCR beta CDR3 regions used RNA transcripts (as template). Second-round multiplex PCR came after first-round RT-PCR with HTBI primers. TCRdb re-called the multiplex PCR reads with MiXCR, one entry per CDR3 protein. Seen here are almost 400,000 distinct CDR3 sequences, approximately 20% observed once, and the top ten hold around 1.5%. The sequencing input was peripheral blood. These receptors all stem from a woman younger than 30 with Graves' ophthalmopathy.

The rearrangement links TRBV3-1 to TRBJ2-4; D could derive from TRBD1 or TRBD2 (5 bases each). With 4 bases removed from V and 0 bases from J, the gap between germline ends came to 16 bases. Germline V gives CDR1 LGHDT, CDR2 YNNKEL (reference sequence). This CDR3 spans 17 amino acids. The CDR3 protein is CASSRSGTGLAKNIQYF. The CDR3 nucleotides read TGTGCCAGCAGCCGATCTGGAACAGGACTAGCCAAAAACATTCAGTACTTC.

This clonotype was found many times. This chain links TRBV27 with TRBJ1-1, with a tentative D call TRBD1 (5 bases). This CDR3 is built from 16 residues. Trimming took off 4 bases at V and 2 bases at J, with 17 bases between the two ends. Per germline, CDR1 MNHEY and CDR2 SMNVEV (reference sequence). In DNA, the CDR3 is TGTGCCAGCAGTTCGCTATTGCAGGGCCTTAACACTGAAGCTTTCTTT. It codes for CASSSLLQGLNTEAFF.

In this sample, this clonotype turned up many times. The rearrangement joins TRBV11-2 to TRBJ1-1, with D maybe TRBD1 (5 bases). There are 14 residues in the CDR3. Between the trimmed V and J ends, which lost 1 base and 5 bases, there was a span of 11 bases. The V gene's germline CDR1 is SGHAT and CDR2 FQNNGV. CDR3 region: CASSLGRGGTEAFF. For the CDR3, the DNA is TGTGCCAGCAGCTTAGGGCGGGGGGGAACTGAAGCTTTCTTT.

This clonotype was seen repeatedly, ten times or more. The chain uses TRBV6-8 and TRBJ1-1; 8 bases agree with TRBD1. The CDR3 sequence is 18 residues long. Germline V CDR1 and CDR2: MNHGY, SAAAGT. Trimming at V came to 2 bases and at J to 2 bases, leaving 13 bases not matched to a gene. CDR3 coding DNA: TGTGCCAGCAGTTACAAGACAGGGGCCGCGACTCCCAACACTGAAGCTTTCTTT. This gives the protein CASSYKTGAATPNTEAFF.

This clonotype was detected only a few times. V and J are TRBV12-3 or TRBV12-4 and TRBJ1-5; 7 nucleotides agree with TRBD1. The V segment lost 6 bases and the J segment 5 bases; nucleotides outside the gene matches: 10. The length of the CDR3 is 15 residues. This chain's CDR3 is CASSQRTGGDQPQHF. CDR3 coding DNA: TGTGCCAGCAGCCAAAGGACAGGAGGTGATCAGCCCCAGCATTTT.

The rearrangement links TRBV27 to TRBJ1-5; a weak D match, TRBD1 (6 bases). This CDR3 has 15 residues. Looked up from germline, CDR1 is MNHEY and CDR2 is SMNVEV (reference sequence). Trimming removed 6 bases from V and 5 bases from J, with 17 bases in between. The CDR3 DNA is TGTGCCAGCAGAATACAGGGAGGGATGGATCAGCCCCAGCATTTT. Its translation is CASRIQGGMDQPQHF.

The chain combines TRBV12-3 or TRBV12-4 with TRBJ2-6; 9 nucleotides agree with TRBD1. The length of the CDR3 is 15 residues. The ends lost 11 bases at V and 8 bases at J; junction bases unmatched: 13. The CDR3 DNA is TGTGCCGCGGGACAGGGCCCTCTCCCGACCAACGTCCTGACTTTC. It translates to CAAGQGPLPTNVLTF.

This clonotype was detected ten times or more. V and J are TRBV6-5 and TRBJ2-2; 9 nucleotides line up with TRBD1. The CDR3 covers 16 residues. V lost 2 bases, J lost 3 bases, and 4 bases stayed unmatched. Germline CDR1 is MNHEY and CDR2 is SVGAGI. The CDR3 sequence is CASSYTWTGDTGELFF. The CDR3 DNA reads as TGTGCCAGCAGTTACACTTGGACAGGGGACACCGGGGAGCTGTTTTTT.

This clonotype was observed many times. A read error may account for a junction end that differs from germline. This chain links TRBV11-2 with TRBJ2-7; the match to TRBD2 covers 10 bases. CDR3 size: 15 residues. The V gene's germline CDR1 is SGHAT and CDR2 FQNNGV. The CDR3 is CASSLELAGRGEQYF. CDR3 nucleotide sequence: TGTGCCAGCAGCCTAGAACTAGCGGGGCGGGGGGAGCAGTACTTC.

Ten or more counts support this clonotype. This sequence joins TRBV10-2 and TRBJ2-7; D is ambiguous. The V end was cut by 2 bases, the J end by 5 bases, with 7 bases between. The CDR3 loop spans 12 amino acids. Germline loops: CDR1 WSHSY, CDR2 SAAADI. The CDR3: CASSEPADEQYF. DNA of the CDR3: TGCGCCAGCAGTGAGCCCGCCGACGAGCAGTACTTC.